Described below is a single T cell receptor (beta chain) sequence and its context. The CDR3 has 15 amino acids. CDR1 is SGDLS, CDR2 YYNGEE, per germline. The ends were cut back, 0 bases at V and 15 bases at J, with 19 bases in the middle. Assay: immunoSEQ multiplex PCR; the TCRdb copy retains only in-frame clones and omits some. The table has 140,000 to 150,000 clones, roughly 90% seen once. The data were obtained in a study of radiation and T cells in renal cell carcinoma. As to time point: blood 4 weeks post-SBRT, at nephrectomy. Treatment denoted: 15 Gy SBRT to primary tumor, nephrectomy 4 weeks later. Nephrectomy followed 15 Gy stereotactic body radiation by 4 weeks. After SBRT, blood was collected at 2 and 4 weeks, plus baseline.

This clonotype was sampled from a woman in her fifties or sixties with renal cell carcinoma. The rearrangement uses TRBV9 and TRBJ2-6; D uncertain. The sample in question was blood, obtained from a patient whose treatment included radiotherapy and nephrectomy. As DNA, the CDR3 is TGTGCCAGCAGCGTAGGAAGTCAGGTTAGGAGTGACCTGACTTTC. Amino acids: CASSVGSQVRSDLTF.